The T cell receptor (beta chain) under discussion was sequenced for a study of cytomegalovirus exposure and HLA in healthy donors (dated by TCRdb to about 2017). Some background on the complete study: In an earlier analysis of under 600 of the donors, around 300 Gb of sequence data and 90 million to 120 million unique TCR beta sequences from about 180 million T cells were reported. In the later analysis, no new phenotypic data were used to find candidate immune exposures; instead, reliance was placed on TCR beta sequences and their occurrence across donors. An earlier analysis of fewer than 750 of the donors used high-throughput TCR beta sequencing to judge whether each TCR beta V gene segment behaved as functional or pseudogenic. Every repertoire in the discovery cohort had been generated on one and the same sequencing platform. Approximately 300 gigabases of sequencing data and around 88 million unique TCR sequences made up an early release that covered several hundred HLA-typed donors. A later analysis re-examined previously published TCR beta repertoires from 610 or so donors and added high-resolution HLA genotyping to investigate patterns of TCR occurrence. High-throughput TCR immunosequencing, statistical association of individual TCRs with disease status, and machine learning were combined to predict cytomegalovirus infection status. A separate validation cohort of roughly 110 different subjects was used in addition to the approximately 700-subject first cohort. The number of donors typed differed by locus, with roughly 629-640 for A, B, C, DRB1 and DQB1, around 560 for DQA1, 606 for DPA1, and around 430 for DPB1. Of the roughly 420 genotyped donors, 65% to 90% were placed in the genetic ancestry cluster associated with self-reported Caucasian donors. Donor age, sex, ethnicity and CMV serostatus were compiled together with the repertoire data. Among around 400 genotyped donors of the cohort, an average of around 250,000 unique TCR beta nucleotide sequences was sequenced per donor, of which 15% to 20% were non-productive. A later genetic analysis used genome-wide SNP genotypes for about 55% of the 666 donors, treating that subset as a discovery cohort. About five DR-DQ haplotypes were treated as single units for association and clustering because of strong linkage in the cohort. The study aimed to test whether signatures of past pathogen exposure could be identified by cataloging public T cell receptors. Class I and class II HLA loci were covered by the typing at four-digit resolution. Using immunosequencing, the study profiled T cell repertoires from 550 to 750 subjects and related those repertoires to cytomegalovirus serostatus.

What the work shows at the level of the full study, not this receptor alone: A later analysis found that TCR association rates varied across HLA loci, with DRB1 alleles showing the most associated TCRs and HLA-C alleles the fewest. According to a later analysis, most CMV-associated TCR beta chains appeared to be HLA-restricted, and the HLA associations seemed to be driven largely by CMV exposure. Linkage disequilibrium might explain the correlated functional status among segregating V segments, but an unknown experimental factor could not be excluded. A later analysis reported that several top co-occurrence clusters appeared linked to parvovirus B19, influenza, CMV and Epstein-Barr virus. Compared with equally common non-associated chains, HLA-associated TCR beta chains in a later analysis were more clonally expanded and had lower generation probabilities. A later analysis associated about 17,000 TCR beta sequences with specific HLA alleles at a false discovery rate of 0.05. An earlier analysis of around 500 of the donors showed that most TCR beta V segments appeared in productive rearrangements either about 87% or about 30% of the time, which broadly matched IMGT annotations. Most TCR sequences were seen in very few donors, while some public TCRs were found in many individuals. A later genetic analysis associated a missense DCLRE1C variant with V-gene and J-gene trimming of TCR beta chains, and an independent cohort replicated the association. The authors suggested that the approach could potentially be extended to other disease states and immunological phenotypes. When HLA alleles, especially DR and DQ, strongly co-occurred, attributing TCR associations to individual alleles was difficult. Presence/absence analyses assumed roughly uniform sequencing depth across donors, an assumption that may not hold. Immune exposure information for the cohort was limited to CMV serostatus. The sequencing pipeline was judged likely to have produced a cluster of highly shared sequence variants as a technical artifact. Cytomegalovirus status was reported to be diagnosed by the classifier with high specificity and sensitivity in both the original and validation cohorts. The cohort was sequenced for TCR beta chains only, and without alpha or paired-chain data the features that could be detected were limited. Three of the identified cytomegalovirus-associated TCR beta chains were confirmed in vitro to be specific for cytomegalovirus antigens. The earlier analysis of about 600 of the donors excluded over 15 rarely observed V segments, including chromosome 9 orphons, because counts were too low. Compared with the 666-donor mean, donors in an Asian-associated ancestry cluster had fewer N-insertions in productive TCRs, according to a later genetic analysis. Because the 87-base-pair reads could not distinguish some IMGT-functional V segments, including TRBV6-2 and TRBV6-3, those segments were excluded. A further reported finding was that TCR beta sequences accurately predicted the HLA-A and HLA-B alleles for most subjects in the first cohort. The study listed 150 to 200 TCR beta chains as associated with cytomegalovirus. Because some donors lacked HLA typing at each locus, the association tests relied only on the typed subset.

The cysteine opens and the phenylalanine closes a CDR3 of 14 amino acids. The CDR3 DNA has 42 bases and is translated from base 1. The germline V gene provides CDR1 SGHAT and CDR2 FQNNGV. V lost 0 bases and J lost 5 bases; the stretch between them is 7 bases long. The cohort was made up of 650 to 700 healthy bone marrow donors. Cohort members were all nominally healthy when sampled, although unrecorded immune exposures were likely present. The donor was CMV seronegative and belonged to the group of 380 or so seronegative cohort members. A peripheral blood sample was collected from each donor, and TCR beta sequencing was performed on peripheral blood mononuclear cells. The Qiagen DNeasy Blood Extraction Kit was used to extract genomic DNA from the blood cell samples. The library was built by means of the immunoSEQ multiplex PCR assay. For the multiplex PCR, a mixture combining 60 forward primers for TCR Vbeta segments and 13 reverse primers for TCR Jbeta segments was used. A multiplex PCR assay on genomic DNA amplified the CDR3 region of rearranged TCR beta genes. Amplified TCR beta libraries were sequenced as 87-base-pair reads on the Illumina HiSeq System. As for how the authors treated the data: A later analysis counted tens of millions of unique TCR beta chains across the roughly 700 repertoires, and around 9.9 million of these chains were shared by at least two donors. Raw reads were error-corrected and collapsed into unique sequences by a nearest-neighbor algorithm in which closely related sequences were merged to remove PCR and sequencing errors. V, D and J gene segments were assigned by aligning CDR3 sequences to IMGT reference sequences. For a sequence to be retained, a match of at least six nucleotides to both a V gene segment and a J gene segment was required. Rearrangements were called productive when the CDR3 lacked stop codons and stayed in frame with V and J; all others were non-productive. CDR3 was defined by IMGT convention, running from the second conserved V-encoded cysteine to the conserved J-encoded phenylalanine. The earlier analysis of about 590 of the donors excluded sequences that lacked an unambiguous match to a single V gene segment. In an earlier analysis of a few hundred of the donors, a V segment was called functional when productive rearrangements were above 56.7%, and segregating when the standard deviation between donors exceeded 5%. To diagnose cytomegalovirus status from the catalog of TCR beta chain sequences, a statistical classification framework was built. In a later analysis, TCR nucleotide sequences were compared against IMGT/GENE-DB human TR gene sequences so that V and J genes could be assigned. In a later analysis, CDR3 sequences and most-parsimonious VDJ recombination scenarios were assigned using the TCRdist pipeline. In a later analysis, every TCR beta chain was defined by the combination of its CDR3 amino acid sequence and its V-gene family, and reads without a unique V-gene family were dropped. A later analysis removed 592 highly shared, low-generation-probability nucleotide sequences to deal with suspected cross-contamination and a sequencing artifact. In a later analysis, a clonal expansion index was calculated for each public chain from normalized within-repertoire ranks of inferred template counts. In a later analysis, generation probabilities were computed using a VDJ recombination model fitted to out-of-frame rearrangements, and the results were checked against IGoR. In a later analysis, hypergeometric tests were used to score TCR-TCR, TCR-HLA and TCR-CMV co-occurrence, with a repertoire-size bias correction applied to TCR pairs. False discovery rates were estimated in a later analysis by permuting HLA or CMV assignments 20 times. In a later analysis, co-occurring TCRs were grouped using DBSCAN, with TCRdist sequence similarity added in when clustering inside HLA-allele-positive subsets. Repertoires with fewer than 30,000 or more than 120,000 public chains, plus five repertoires with anomalous nucleotide sharing, were excluded from co-occurrence clustering. The clones in this table, taken by TCRdb from immuneACCESS, are in-frame only. Not every clone is retained; where verified, under half of the shortfall comes from an unresolved V gene, and the cause of the rest is unknown. V, J and clone size are taken as reported in that table, and D and trimming were inferred from the DNA itself. For this sample there are some 220,000 clones; roughly 81% appear just once. The ten largest clones add up to 0.2% to 0.25% of the sample.

A remark on this clone: Its specific antigen is unknown. No base-level quality is on record; no much larger clone is a single base apart.

The chain employs TRBV11-2 and TRBJ2-2; the D gene assignment is ambiguous. What was sequenced was PBMCs. This receptor was obtained from a girl aged 2-10 years in good health and CMV-seronegative. The CDR3 in this case is CASSLDQWTGELFF. The nucleotide sequence is TGTGCCAGCAGCTTAGATCAGTGGACCGGGGAGCTGTTTTTT.